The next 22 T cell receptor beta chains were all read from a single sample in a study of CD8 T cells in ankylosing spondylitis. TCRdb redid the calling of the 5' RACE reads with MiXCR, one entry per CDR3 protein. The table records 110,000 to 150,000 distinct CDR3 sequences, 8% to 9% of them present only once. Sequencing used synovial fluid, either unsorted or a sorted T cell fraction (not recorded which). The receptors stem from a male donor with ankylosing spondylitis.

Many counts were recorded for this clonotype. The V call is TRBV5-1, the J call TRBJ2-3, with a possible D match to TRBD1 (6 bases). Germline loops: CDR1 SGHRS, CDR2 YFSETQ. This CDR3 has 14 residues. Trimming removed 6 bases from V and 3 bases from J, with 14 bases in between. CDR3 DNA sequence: TGCGCCAGCATTCGTGGACAGAGTACAGATACGCAGTATTTT. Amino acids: CASIRGQSTDTQYF.

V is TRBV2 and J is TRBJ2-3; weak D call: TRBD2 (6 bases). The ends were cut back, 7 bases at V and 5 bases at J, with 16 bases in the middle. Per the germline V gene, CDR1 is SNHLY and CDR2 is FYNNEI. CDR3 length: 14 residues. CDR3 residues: CASTLARRGDTQYF. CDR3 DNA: TGTGCCAGCACCCTAGCTCGGCGGGGAGATACGCAGTATTTT.

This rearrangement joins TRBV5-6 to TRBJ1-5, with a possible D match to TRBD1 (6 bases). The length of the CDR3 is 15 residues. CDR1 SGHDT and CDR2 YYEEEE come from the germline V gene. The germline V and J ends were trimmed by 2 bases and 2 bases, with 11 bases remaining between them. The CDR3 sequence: CASSFAGEGNQPQHF. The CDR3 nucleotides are TGTGCCAGCAGCTTTGCAGGGGAAGGCAATCAGCCCCAGCATTTT.

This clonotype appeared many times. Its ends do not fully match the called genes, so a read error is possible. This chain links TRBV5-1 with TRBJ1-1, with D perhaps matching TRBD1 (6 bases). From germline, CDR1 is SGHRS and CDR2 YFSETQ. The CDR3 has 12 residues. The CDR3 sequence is CASRLDRTEAFF. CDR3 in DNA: TGCGCCAGCAGATTGGACAGAACTGAAGCTTTCTTT.

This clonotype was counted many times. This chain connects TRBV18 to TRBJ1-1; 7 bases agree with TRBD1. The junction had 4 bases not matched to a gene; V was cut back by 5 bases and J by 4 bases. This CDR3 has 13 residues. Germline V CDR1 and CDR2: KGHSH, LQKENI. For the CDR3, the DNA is TGTGCCAGCTCAGAAACAGGGGTCACTGAAGCTTTCTTT. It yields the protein CASSETGVTEAFF.

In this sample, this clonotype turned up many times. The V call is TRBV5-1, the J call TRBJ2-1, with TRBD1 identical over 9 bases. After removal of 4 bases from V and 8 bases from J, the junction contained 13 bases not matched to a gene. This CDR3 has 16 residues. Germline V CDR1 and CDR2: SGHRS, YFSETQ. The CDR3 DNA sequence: TGCGCCAGCAGCCCGGGCAGGGACAGGGTCATCGATGAGCAGTTCTTC. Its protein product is CASSPGRDRVIDEQFF.

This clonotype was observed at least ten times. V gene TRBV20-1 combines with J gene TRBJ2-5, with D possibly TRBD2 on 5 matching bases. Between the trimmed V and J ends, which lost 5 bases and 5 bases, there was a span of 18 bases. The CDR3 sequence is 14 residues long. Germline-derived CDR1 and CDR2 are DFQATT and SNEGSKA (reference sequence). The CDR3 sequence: CSAPGSGFLETQYF. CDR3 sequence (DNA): TGCAGTGCTCCGGGGTCGGGCTTTCTGGAGACCCAGTACTTC.

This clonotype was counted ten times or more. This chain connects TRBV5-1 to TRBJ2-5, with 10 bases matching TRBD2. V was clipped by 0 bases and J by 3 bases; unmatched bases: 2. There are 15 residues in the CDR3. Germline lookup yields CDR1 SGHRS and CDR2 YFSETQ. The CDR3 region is CASSLDTSGEETQYF. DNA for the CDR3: TGCGCCAGCAGCTTGGATACTAGCGGGGAAGAGACCCAGTACTTC.

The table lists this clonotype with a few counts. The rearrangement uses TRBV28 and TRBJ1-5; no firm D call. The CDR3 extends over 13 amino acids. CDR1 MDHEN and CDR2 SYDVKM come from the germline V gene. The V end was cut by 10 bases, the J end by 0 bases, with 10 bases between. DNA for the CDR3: TGTGCCATCGACCAGTCTAGCAATCAGCCCCAGCATTTT. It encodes CAIDQSSNQPQHF.

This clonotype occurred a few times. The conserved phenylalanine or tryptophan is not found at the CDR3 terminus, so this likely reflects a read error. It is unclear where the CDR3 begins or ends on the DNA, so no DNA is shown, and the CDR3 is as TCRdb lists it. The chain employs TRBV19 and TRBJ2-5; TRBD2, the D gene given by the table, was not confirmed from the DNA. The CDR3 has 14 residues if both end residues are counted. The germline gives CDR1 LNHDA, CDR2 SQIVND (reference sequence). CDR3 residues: CASSPTGTSGRLFL.

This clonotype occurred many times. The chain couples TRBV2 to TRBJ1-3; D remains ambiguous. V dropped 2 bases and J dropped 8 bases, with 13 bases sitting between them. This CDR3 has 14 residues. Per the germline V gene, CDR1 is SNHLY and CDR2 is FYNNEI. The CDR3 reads CASSERPGLDTIYF. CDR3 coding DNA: TGTGCCAGCAGTGAAAGGCCGGGTTTGGACACCATATATTTT.

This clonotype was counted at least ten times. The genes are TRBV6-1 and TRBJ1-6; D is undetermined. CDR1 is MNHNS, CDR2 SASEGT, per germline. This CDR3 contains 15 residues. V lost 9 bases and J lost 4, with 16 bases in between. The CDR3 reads CASNPRTEYNSPLHF. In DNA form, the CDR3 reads TGTGCCAGTAACCCCAGGACGGAGTATAATTCACCCCTCCACTTT.

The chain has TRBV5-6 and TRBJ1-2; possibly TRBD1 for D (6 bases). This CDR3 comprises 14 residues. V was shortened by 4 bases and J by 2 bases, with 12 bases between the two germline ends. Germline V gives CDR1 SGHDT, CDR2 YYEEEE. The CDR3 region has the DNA TGTGCCAGCAGCAAGAGGGGGGGCAACTATGGCTACACCTTC. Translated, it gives CASSKRGGNYGYTF.

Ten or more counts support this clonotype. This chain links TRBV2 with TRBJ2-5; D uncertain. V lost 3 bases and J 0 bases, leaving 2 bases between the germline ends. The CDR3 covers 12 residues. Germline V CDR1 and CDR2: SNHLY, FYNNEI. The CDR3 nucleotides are TGTGCCAGCAGTGATAACCAAGAGACCCAGTACTTC. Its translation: CASSDNQETQYF.

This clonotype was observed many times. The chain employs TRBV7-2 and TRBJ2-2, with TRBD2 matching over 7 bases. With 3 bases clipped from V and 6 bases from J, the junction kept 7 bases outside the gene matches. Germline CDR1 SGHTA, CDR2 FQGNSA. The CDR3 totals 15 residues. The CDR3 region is CASSLGSGLAGELFF. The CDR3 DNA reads TGTGCCAGCAGCTTGGGTAGCGGGCTGGCCGGGGAGCTGTTTTTT.

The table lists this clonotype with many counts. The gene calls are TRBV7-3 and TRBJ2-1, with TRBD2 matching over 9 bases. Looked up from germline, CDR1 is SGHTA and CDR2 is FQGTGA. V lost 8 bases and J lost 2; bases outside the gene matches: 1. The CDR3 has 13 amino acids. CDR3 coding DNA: TGTGCCAGCGGCGGGGGGGCCTACAATGAGCAGTTCTTC. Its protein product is CASGGGAYNEQFF.

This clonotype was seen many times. The CDR3 here is CASNYLAGANNEQFF. CDR3 DNA sequence: TGCGCCAGCAACTACCTAGCTGGAGCCAACAATGAGCAGTTCTTC. V gene TRBV5-1 combines with J gene TRBJ2-1, with D possibly matching TRBD2 (5 bases). The ends were cut back, 6 bases at V and 5 bases at J, with 18 bases in the middle. This CDR3 has 15 residues. Germline V lookup: CDR1 SGHRS, CDR2 YFSETQ.

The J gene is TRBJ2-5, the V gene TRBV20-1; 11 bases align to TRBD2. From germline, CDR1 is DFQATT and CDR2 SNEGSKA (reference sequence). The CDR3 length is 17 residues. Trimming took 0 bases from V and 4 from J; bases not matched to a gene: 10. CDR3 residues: CSARDLGSGGARETQYF. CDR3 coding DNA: TGCAGTGCTAGAGATCTGGGTAGCGGGGGGGCTCGAGAGACCCAGTACTTC.

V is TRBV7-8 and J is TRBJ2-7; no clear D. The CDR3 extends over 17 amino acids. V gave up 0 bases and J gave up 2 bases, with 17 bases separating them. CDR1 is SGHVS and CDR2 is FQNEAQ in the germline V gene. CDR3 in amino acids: CASSLARLYTVAYEQYF. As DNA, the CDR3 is TGTGCCAGCAGCTTAGCCCGTTTGTATACGGTAGCCTACGAGCAGTACTTC. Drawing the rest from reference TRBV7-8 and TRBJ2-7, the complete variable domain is GAGVSQSPRYKVAKRGQDVALRCDPISGHVSLFWYQQALGQGPEFLTYFQNEAQLDKSGLPSDRFFAERPEGSVSTLKIQRTQQEDSAVYLCASSLARLYTVAYEQYFGPGTRLTVT.

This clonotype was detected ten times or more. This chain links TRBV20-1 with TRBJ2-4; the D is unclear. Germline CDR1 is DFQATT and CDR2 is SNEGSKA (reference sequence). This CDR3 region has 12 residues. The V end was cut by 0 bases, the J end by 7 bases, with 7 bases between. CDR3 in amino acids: CSAREWYNIQYF. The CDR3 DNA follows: TGCAGTGCTAGAGAATGGTACAACATTCAGTACTTC.

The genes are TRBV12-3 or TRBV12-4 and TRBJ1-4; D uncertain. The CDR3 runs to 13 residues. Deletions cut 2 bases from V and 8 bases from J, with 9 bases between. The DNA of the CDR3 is TGTGCCAGCAGTTTAAGATGGCAGGAAAAACTGTTTTTT. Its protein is CASSLRWQEKLFF.

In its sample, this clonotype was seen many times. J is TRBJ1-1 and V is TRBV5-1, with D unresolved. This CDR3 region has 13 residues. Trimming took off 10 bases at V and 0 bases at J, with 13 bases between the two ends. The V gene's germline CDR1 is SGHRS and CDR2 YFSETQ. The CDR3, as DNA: TGCGCCGGAAGGGCCTCTATGAACACTGAAGCTTTCTTT. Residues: CAGRASMNTEAFF.